This passage covers 9 T cell receptor beta chains from one sample sequenced in a study of Ad26.COV2.S vaccination and SARS-CoV-2 variants. Noted treatment: approximately 18 received Ad26.COV2.S at low or high dose, single or two shots; roughly five received placebo; per-sample allocation not given. It was on day 63 after the first vaccine or placebo injection that samples were taken. Generated by immunoSEQ multiplex PCR, the TCRdb table keeps only in-frame clones and is missing some. The sample holds roughly 380,000 clones, around 86% seen once. This specimen was peripheral blood, taken in a trial of Ad26.COV2.S vaccine versus placebo. These receptor sequences come from a person aged 18-60 years who received the Ad26.COV2.S COVID-19 vaccine or a placebo.

This chain links TRBV19 with TRBJ1-1, with D uncertain. CDR1 is LNHDA, CDR2 SQIVND, per germline (reference sequence). Trimming stripped 2 bases from V and 3 bases from J, with 7 bases between. The CDR3 runs to 13 residues. This CDR3 reads CASSINWYTEAFF. In DNA form, the CDR3 reads TGTGCCAGTAGTATAAATTGGTACACTGAAGCTTTCTTT.

Concerning this clone itself: Germline and junction disagree at one end, which may indicate a read error. V and J are TRBV7-7 and TRBJ1-1; D gene ambiguous. Germline V gene data show CDR1 as SSHAT and CDR2 as FNYEAQ (reference sequence). CDR3 length equals 13 residues. As DNA, the CDR3 is TGTGCTAGCAGCCTATTAACGTTCACTGAAGCTTTCTTT. Translated, it gives CASSLLTFTEAFF.

The chain's CDR3 is CASSQDRVQPQHF. CDR3 nucleotides: TGCGCCAGCAGCCAAGACAGGGTCCAGCCCCAGCATTTT. This chain uses TRBV4-3 with TRBJ1-5, with a possible D match to TRBD1 (5 bases). The germline gives CDR1 LGHNA, CDR2 YSLEER. This CDR3 has 13 amino acids. Trimming shortened V by 0 bases and J by 7 bases, and 7 bases separated the two germline ends.

This sequence joins TRBV29-1 and TRBJ1-5; TRBD1 matches at 8 bases. With 5 bases clipped from V and 0 bases from J, the junction kept 6 bases outside the gene matches. This CDR3 contains 15 residues. CDR1 is SQVTM, CDR2 ANQGSEA, per germline. The CDR3 is CSVTTGGYSNQPQHF. The CDR3 DNA reads as TGCAGCGTTACAACAGGGGGGTATAGCAATCAGCCCCAGCATTTT.

This rearrangement joins TRBV19 to TRBJ1-3, with D possibly matching TRBD1 (5 bases). The CDR3 sequence is 13 residues long. CDR1 and CDR2 from the germline V gene are LNHDA and SQIVND (reference sequence). V was trimmed by 3 bases and J by 4 bases, leaving 7 bases between them. The DNA for the CDR3 is TGTGCCAGTAGTATGGGGCTCGGAAACACCATATATTTT. Protein sequence: CASSMGLGNTIYF.

The chain joins TRBV30 to TRBJ2-3, with D perhaps TRBD2 (7 bases). Per germline, CDR1 GTSNPN and CDR2 SVGIG (reference sequence). Trimming took off 1 base at V and 4 bases at J, with 15 bases between the two ends. The CDR3 length is 15 residues. CDR3 residues: CAWSAGLGGPDTQYF. CDR3 in DNA: TGTGCCTGGAGTGCAGGTTTGGGGGGGCCAGATACGCAGTATTTT. Filled out from reference TRBV30 and TRBJ2-3, the complete variable domain reads SQTIHQWPATLVQPVGSPLSLECTVEGTSNPNLYWYRQAAGRGLQLLFYSVGIGQISSEVPQNLSASRPQDRQFILSSKKLLLSDSGFYLCAWSAGLGGPDTQYFGPGTRLTVL.

J is TRBJ2-2 and V is TRBV14; D is uncertain. V was shortened by 3 bases and J by 6 bases, with 11 bases between the two germline ends. This CDR3 has 14 amino acids. Germline values: CDR1 SGHDN, CDR2 FVKESK. The CDR3 sequence: CASSHLPAAGELFF. The CDR3 DNA is TGTGCCAGCAGCCATCTCCCCGCGGCCGGGGAGCTGTTTTTT.

The chain carries TRBV5-1 and TRBJ2-3; D may be TRBD1 (6 bases). The CDR3 consists of 14 residues. V was trimmed by 4 bases and J by 6 bases, leaving 15 bases between them. Germline values: CDR1 SGHRS, CDR2 YFSETQ. The CDR3 nucleotides are TGCGCCAGCAGCCCCGGACAGTCCGTGGATACGCAGTATTTT. This sequence encodes CASSPGQSVDTQYF.

The genes are TRBV6-5 and TRBJ1-6, with D possibly matching TRBD1 (6 bases). This CDR3 has 15 amino acids. Trimming pared 6 bases from V and 3 bases from J, leaving 12 bases between. CDR1 and CDR2 from the germline V gene are MNHEY and SVGAGI. The DNA of the CDR3 is TGTGCCAGCAGCCCACAGGGAGACTATAATTCACCCCTCCACTTT. Translated: CASSPQGDYNSPLHF.